The entry below gives a single T cell receptor beta chain sequence along with its context. The antigen remains undetermined. The data were produced by immunoSEQ multiplex PCR, yet TCRdb's version contains in-frame clones alone and is incomplete. This table holds about 750,000 clones, approximately 92% found once. The record originates from a study of shared clonotypes between healthy human individuals. Findings and caveats of the study: When compared with the clonotypes that were shared by all four sorted-subset donors, the non-shared clonotypes turned out to have lower generation probabilities. Sequencing depth was a factor that was expected to affect clonotype sharing among donors.

CD45RO-negative cells were positively selected for CCR7, leaving out terminally differentiated effector memory CD45RA+ cells. The material sequenced was naive CD8+ T cells sorted from blood. This TCR derives from a man between 25 and 39 years old in good health.

The CDR3, as DNA: TGTGCCAGCAGTGAACGGGAAACCTATGGCTACACCTTC. Its translation is CASSERETYGYTF. V and J are TRBV6-1 and TRBJ1-2; D is ambiguous. V lost 2 bases and J lost 4, with 8 bases in between. The germline gives CDR1 MNHNS, CDR2 SASEGT. The CDR3 has 13 amino acids.